A single sample is the source of the 10 T cell receptor beta chains below, sequenced in a study of CD8+ T cells in alopecia areata. RNA was isolated and reverse transcribed to cDNA, the sequencing template. Profiled with immunoSEQ multiplex PCR; TCRdb holds only in-frame clones, not every one. The data hold about 160,000 clones, with around 60% observed a single time. As for treatment: oral pan-JAK inhibitor, 5-10 mg twice daily. Sequenced here: CD4+ T cells sorted from blood, sampled at week 24, from a patient treated with tofacitinib. The receptor source for this set is a human donor with alopecia areata.

This clone has at least ten counts. This chain connects TRBV6-1 to TRBJ2-7; TRBD1 aligns across 10 bases. V lost 7 bases to trimming and J lost 4 bases; unmatched junction nucleotides: 4. Germline V CDR1 and CDR2: MNHNS, SASEGT. This CDR3 spans 13 amino acids. The CDR3 spells CASTRDRGYEQYF. The DNA for the CDR3 is TGTGCCAGCACCCGGGACAGGGGATACGAGCAGTACTTC.

The V gene is TRBV30, the J gene TRBJ1-2, with 10 bases that match TRBD1. Germline CDR1 is GTSNPN and CDR2 is SVGIG (reference sequence). The ends lost 7 bases at V and 6 bases at J; junction bases unmatched: 5. The CDR3 has 12 residues. The CDR3 here is CALSGTGDGYTF. In nucleotides, the CDR3 is TGTGCCTTATCCGGGACAGGGGATGGCTACACCTTC. The full variable domain, with the rest looked up from reference TRBV30 and TRBJ1-2, is SQTIHQWPATLVQPVGSPLSLECTVEGTSNPNLYWYRQAAGRGLQLLFYSVGIGQISSEVPQNLSASRPQDRQFILSSKKLLLSDSGFYLCALSGTGDGYTFGSGTRLTVV.

This clone has just a few counts. Within the sample, other DNA sequences also encode this same CDR3. V and J are TRBV11-2 and TRBJ2-3; D may be TRBD1 (5 bases). Trimming left V 2 bases short and J 6 bases short, with 9 bases between. Germline values: CDR1 SGHAT, CDR2 FQNNGV. The CDR3 is made up of 13 amino acids. The CDR3 DNA is TGTGCCAGCAGCTTATCTTCAGGGGATACGCAGTATTTT. As protein: CASSLSSGDTQYF.

This chain uses TRBV7-2 with TRBJ1-6; tentatively, D is TRBD1 (5 bases). The V gene lost 5 bases and the J gene lost 6 bases, with 11 bases spanning the gap. CDR1 is SGHTA and CDR2 is FQGNSA in the germline V gene. The CDR3 extends over 14 amino acids. CDR3 in amino acids: CASSQGLFNSPLHF. In DNA form, the CDR3 reads TGTGCCAGCAGCCAGGGTCTTTTTAATTCACCCCTCCACTTT.

The V gene is TRBV11-1, the J gene TRBJ2-6; TRBD1 matches at 7 bases. The length of the CDR3 is 18 residues. Trimming took 2 bases from V and 2 from J; bases not matched to a gene: 9. Germline assignment: CDR1 SGHAT and CDR2 FQDESV (reference sequence). CDR3 region: CASSLYPDRTPGANVLTF. CDR3 DNA sequence: TGTGCCAGCAGCTTATACCCGGACAGGACTCCTGGGGCCAACGTCCTGACTTTC. Looking up the rest from reference TRBV11-1 and TRBJ2-6 gives the full variable domain: EAEVAQSPRYKITEKSQAVAFWCDPISGHATLYWYRQILGQGPELLVQFQDESVVDDSQLPKDRFSAERLKGVDSTLKIQPAELGDSAMYLCASSLYPDRTPGANVLTFGAGSRLTVL.

V and J are TRBV4-2 and TRBJ2-5, with TRBD1 matching 7 bases. The germline gives CDR1 LGHNA, CDR2 YNFKEQ. CDR3 length: 15 residues. J gave up 1 base and V 3 bases, and 5 bases lay outside the gene matches. The CDR3 spells CASSQRTGTQETQYF. The DNA for the CDR3 is TGTGCCAGCAGCCAGAGGACAGGTACCCAAGAGACCCAGTACTTC.

The gene calls are TRBV28 and TRBJ2-5; D is ambiguous. V was cut by 4 bases and J by 3 bases, with 6 bases left in between. Germline values: CDR1 MDHEN, CDR2 SYDVKM. There are 12 residues in the CDR3. The CDR3 protein is CASSSLKETQYF. CDR3 DNA: TGTGCCAGCAGTTCCCTCAAAGAGACCCAGTACTTC.

The rearrangement joins TRBV29-1 to TRBJ1-2, with D possibly TRBD1 on 5 matching bases. Trimming shortened V by 4 bases and J by 3 bases, and 12 bases separated the two germline ends. Germline lookup yields CDR1 SQVTM and CDR2 ANQGSEA. The CDR3 totals 13 residues. The CDR3 sequence is CSVVTLGDYGYTF. DNA of the CDR3: TGCAGCGTTGTGACCCTAGGGGACTATGGCTACACCTTC. The complete variable domain, with remaining parts taken from reference TRBV29-1 and TRBJ1-2, reads SAVISQKPSRDICQRGTSLTIQCQVDSQVTMMFWYRQQPGQSLTLIATANQGSEATYESGFVIDKFPISRPNLTFSTLTVSNMSPEDSSIYLCSVVTLGDYGYTFGSGTRLTVV.

The chain is built from TRBV6-5 and TRBJ2-5; D might be TRBD1 (6 bases). The CDR3 loop spans 16 amino acids. V was trimmed by 3 bases and J by 4 bases, leaving 18 bases between them. Germline values: CDR1 MNHEY, CDR2 SVGAGI. In DNA form, the CDR3 reads TGTGCCAGCAGTTATTCGTGGGGGCAGTTGGGAGAGACCCAGTACTTC. Translating gives CASSYSWGQLGETQYF.

This clone was recorded a few times. The rearrangement uses TRBV23-1 and TRBJ2-4, with D possibly matching TRBD2 (5 bases). TRBV23-1 falls under the ORF class, with uncertain function. This CDR3 spans 18 amino acids. Between the trimmed V and J ends, which lost 2 bases and 0 bases, there was a span of 17 bases. The CDR3 region has the DNA TGCGCCAGCAGTCAAAGGCGGCGGGCCCTCTCAGCCAAAAACATTCAGTACTTC. Amino acid sequence: CASSQRRRALSAKNIQYF.